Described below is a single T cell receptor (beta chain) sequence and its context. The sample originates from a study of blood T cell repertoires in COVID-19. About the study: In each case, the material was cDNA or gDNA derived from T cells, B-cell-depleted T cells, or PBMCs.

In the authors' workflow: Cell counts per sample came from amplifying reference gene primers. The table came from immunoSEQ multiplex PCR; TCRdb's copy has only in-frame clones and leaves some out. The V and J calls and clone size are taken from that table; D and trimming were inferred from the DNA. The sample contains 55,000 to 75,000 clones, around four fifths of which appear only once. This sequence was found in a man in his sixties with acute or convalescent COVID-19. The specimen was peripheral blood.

The CDR3 bases are TGTGCCAGCAGTTTTTCCACCCAGGGAAACACCATATATTTT. This gives the protein CASSFSTQGNTIYF. The rearrangement joins TRBV7-6 to TRBJ1-3; no reliable D call. The germline V gene has CDR1 SGHVS and CDR2 FNYEAQ. V was cut by 6 bases and J by 4 bases, with 13 bases left in between. This CDR3 is built from 14 residues.